The rows below give T cell receptor beta chains drawn from one sample of a study of CD8 T cells in Susac syndrome. Via MiXCR, TCRdb re-called the immunoSEQ multiplex PCR reads, giving one row per CDR3 protein. The repertoire holds 130,000 or so distinct CDR3 sequences, with approximately 79% as singletons. Sequenced input: CD8+ T cells from PBMCs. Receptor source: a human donor with multiple sclerosis. CDR3s include the opening cysteine and the closing phenylalanine or tryptophan. D genes are given only for firm matches. The size of a clone is reported for some rows only, either as once, few or many, or as a class for expanded clones.

d_call,clone_size,v_call,cdr3_aa
NA,NA,TRBV2,CASSDSFNEKLFF
NA,NA,TRBV2,CASSDDRTMNTEAFF
NA,NA,TRBV19,CASSTYLQKTENYGYTF
NA,NA,TRBV5-1,CASSLDHTGNQPQHF
NA,NA,TRBV28,CASGDLYTEAFF
NA,NA,TRBV27,CASRLGGVVNTQYF
NA,NA,TRBV3-1,CASSEDGGPYTEAFF
TRBD1,NA,TRBV20-1,CSARGDKDREMAHEQFF
NA,NA,TRBV30,CAWSVSDGYGYTF
NA,NA,TRBV12-3/TRBV12-4,CASSSPDSGPTYGYTF
NA,NA,TRBV24-1,CATELDSNEQFF
NA,NA,TRBV4-2,CASSGENTGELFF
TRBD1,NA,TRBV7-9,CASSLAGQYEQYF
TRBD1,few,TRBV6-1,CASRGTEHFTEAFF
NA,once,TRBV27,CASSLSPGNGLYGYTF
NA,NA,TRBV20-1,CSAQADLLAKNIQYF
TRBD1,NA,TRBV30,CAWNRDRGGYTF
TRBD2,NA,TRBV11-2,CASSLGTSGGNEQFF
NA,NA,TRBV7-9,CASSWTGRFEQYF
NA,NA,TRBV5-4,CASSGTYTGELFF
TRBD1,NA,TRBV3-1,CASIRGGQGVGETQYF
NA,NA,TRBV7-2,CASSFPGSYNEQFF